Given below is one TCR beta chain in context. The antigen remains unidentified. The sample originates from a study of T cells after yellow fever vaccination. Study results and caveats: Weaker overall was a secondary response that nonetheless peaked faster, on day 5 versus 15.

The V end was cut by 3 bases, the J end by 2 bases, with 10 bases between. This CDR3 has 14 amino acids. Germline lookup yields CDR1 ENHRY and CDR2 SYGVKD. A single record per CDR3 protein comes from TCRdb applying MiXCR to the 5' RACE reads. The table lists about 320,000 distinct CDR3 sequences, approximately 4.3% of them singletons, with approximately 19% in the top ten. The chain employs TRBV10-3 and TRBJ1-1, with a weak D call TRBD1 (5 bases). This clonotype was obtained from a man between 18 and 35 years old who received the YFV17D yellow fever vaccine. The sequenced sample was PBMCs, obtained 15 days after the yellow fever booster vaccination. DNA of the CDR3: TGTGCCATCAGTGATAGAGACAGAAACACTGAAGCTTTCTTT. The encoded protein is CAISDRDRNTEAFF.